This T cell receptor beta chain was documented in a study of blood T cell repertoires in COVID-19 (dated by TCRdb to the early 2020s). Background on the whole study: The collaborator samples originated in the United States, Italy and Spain and spanned the acute and convalescent phases of COVID-19. The samples were drawn from two sources: the first 160 participants of the ongoing ImmuneRACE study, and 1,254 subjects contributed by 6 global collaborators. HLA class I and class II types, where available, came from metadata supplied by the sample provider rather than from assay-based typing. The repertoires were released in a freely available public database meant as a resource for research on the immune response to SARS-CoV-2. A de-identified subject ID, COVID-19 status, age in years and sex were almost always included in the sample metadata. The material from the prospective study consisted of cDNA or gDNA derived from T cells, B-cell-depleted T cells, or PBMCs. Subjects who had been exposed to COVID-19, were actively infected with it, or had recovered from it provided the deeply sampled blood TCRbeta repertoires that made up the dataset. Broad study findings and their caveats: Clinical and demographic metadata were provided uncurated, with the amount varying by source and participant.

This clone was counted only a few times. Its target antigen remains unknown. Within one base of it there is no much larger clone, and no base qualities were kept. The immunoSEQ Assay, a bias-controlled multiplex PCR, was used to amplify TCRbeta CDR3 regions from genomic DNA. The original methods were these. Within the assay, amplification of reference gene primers was used to estimate how many nucleated cells each sample contained. To quantify the absolute abundance of each unique TCRbeta CDR3 rearrangement, sequence reads were collapsed and filtered. For each sample, productive Simpson clonality was calculated by taking the square root of Simpson's diversity index across productive rearrangements. TCRdb stores this immuneACCESS table with in-frame sequences only. Part of the clones is absent; in the studies checked, under half of the shortfall reflects unresolved V genes, and no reason is known for the rest. V and J calls and clone size are given by that table; D and trimming were obtained from the DNA. The sample table holds some 260,000 clones, of which around 90% were seen once. The top ten constitute approximately 2% of the sample.

The CDR3, from cysteine to phenylalanine, totals 13 residues. Only the CDR3 portion is preserved as DNA: 39 bases, with reading frame beginning at the first base. After removal of 4 bases from V and 10 bases from J, the junction retains 5 bases not matched to a gene. The germline V gene (reference sequence) provides CDR1 LGHDT and CDR2 YNNKEL. Participants in the prospective study were enrolled through a virtual design, were aged about 18 to 90 years, and lived in 20 to 30 United States geographic areas. In the prospective study, participants were assigned to cohorts based on the clinical history participants reported in a screening survey and a study questionnaire. For ImmuneRACE Cohort 3, a participant was defined as recovered based on two consecutive negative NP/OP PCR tests, clearance by a healthcare professional, or resolution of symptoms. In the prospective study, whole blood, serum and a nasopharyngeal or oropharyngeal swab were collected from each participant by mobile phlebotomists. Prospective study participants could optionally give additional blood draws and questionnaires over an approximately 2-month period. Blood samples from the prospective study were shipped frozen or at room temperature prior to DNA extraction.

The sequencing sample was made of PBMCs or T cells enriched from blood (not recorded which). Here the chain combines TRBV3-1 (or the pseudogene TRBV3-2) and TRBJ1-4; the central 8 bases match TRBD1. This sequence was found in a woman younger than 35 who had recovered from COVID-19. The DNA sequence reads TGTGCCAGCAGCCCCGACAGGGGTGGAAAACTGTTTTTT. This gives the protein CASSPDRGGKLFF.